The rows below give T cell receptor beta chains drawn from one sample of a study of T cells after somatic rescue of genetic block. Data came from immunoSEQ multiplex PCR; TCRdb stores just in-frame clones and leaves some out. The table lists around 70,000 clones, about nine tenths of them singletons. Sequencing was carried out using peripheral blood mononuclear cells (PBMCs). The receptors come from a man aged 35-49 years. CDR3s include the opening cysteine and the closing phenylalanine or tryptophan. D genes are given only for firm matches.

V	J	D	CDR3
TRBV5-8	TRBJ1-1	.	CASSFPGQPFTEAFF
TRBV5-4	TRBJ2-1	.	CASRGGMHEQFF
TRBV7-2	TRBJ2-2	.	CASSSGPRTGELFF
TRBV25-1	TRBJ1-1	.	CASRDQMRTEAFF
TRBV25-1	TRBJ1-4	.	CASRQGEKLFF
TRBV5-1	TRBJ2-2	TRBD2	CASSLGSSGSVTGELFF
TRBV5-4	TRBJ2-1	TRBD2	CASSPGGTSGGDEQFF
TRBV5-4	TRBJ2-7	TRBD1	CASSFDREAEQYF
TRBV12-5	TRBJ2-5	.	CASGAPQETQYF
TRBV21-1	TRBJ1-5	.	CGGGLGYSNQPQHF
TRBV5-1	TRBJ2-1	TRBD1	CASSLTTGDEQFF
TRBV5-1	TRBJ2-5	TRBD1	CASSSGTGQQETQYF
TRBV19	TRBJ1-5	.	CASSITSGDGNQPQHF
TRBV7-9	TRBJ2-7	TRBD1	CASSSVGTGANEQYF
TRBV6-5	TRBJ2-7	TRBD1	CASSLIGTGRYEQYF
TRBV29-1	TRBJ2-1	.	CSVPERPGDFEQFF
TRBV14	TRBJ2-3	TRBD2	CASSQASGSRGTDTQYF
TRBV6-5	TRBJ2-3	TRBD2	CASSRGTSGGDTQYF
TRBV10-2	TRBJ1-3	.	CASSDGSRSSGNTIYF
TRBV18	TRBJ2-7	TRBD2	CASSPQAGGSLEQYF
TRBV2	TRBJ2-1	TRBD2	CASRGTSGSVEQFF
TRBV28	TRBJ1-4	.	CASSLGPDNEKLFF
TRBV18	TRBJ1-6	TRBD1	CASSEWDRAYSPLHF
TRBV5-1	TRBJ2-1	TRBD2	CASSSGLAGGYNEQFF
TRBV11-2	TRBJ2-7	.	CASSLAGVHEQYF
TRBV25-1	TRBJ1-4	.	CASSATGLGATNEKLFF
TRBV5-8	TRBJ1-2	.	CASSLGSGLYGYTF
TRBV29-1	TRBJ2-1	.	CSVEESRYNEQFF
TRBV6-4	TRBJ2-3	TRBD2	CASSDHSSGGTDTQYF
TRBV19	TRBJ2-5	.	CATTAGSETQYF
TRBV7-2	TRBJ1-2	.	CASSQQANPLYGYTF
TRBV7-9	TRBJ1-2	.	CASSFLGGGLNYGYTF
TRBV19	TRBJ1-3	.	CAISSGDTIYF
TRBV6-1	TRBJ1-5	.	CASSEQGFGNQPQHF
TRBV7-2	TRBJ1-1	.	CASSLDGLNTEAFF
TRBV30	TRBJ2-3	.	CAWGNTQYF
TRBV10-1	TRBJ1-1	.	CASSDSGVTEAFF
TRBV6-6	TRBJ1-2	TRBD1	CASRAPGQDFYGYTF
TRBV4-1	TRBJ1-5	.	CASSQEERGWQPQHF
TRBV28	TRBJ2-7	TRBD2	CASSSPGVGLAGGPYEQYF
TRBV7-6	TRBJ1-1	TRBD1	CASSQPYRGRNTEAFF
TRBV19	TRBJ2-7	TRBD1	CASSIAQGTYEQYF
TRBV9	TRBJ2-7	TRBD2	CASSVDSGDYEQYF
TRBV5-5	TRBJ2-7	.	CASSLEYRAEQYF
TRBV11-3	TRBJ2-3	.	CASSLDMAPYTQYF
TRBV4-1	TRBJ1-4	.	CASSQVGGGNEKLFF
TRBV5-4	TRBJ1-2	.	CASSLAVESGYTF
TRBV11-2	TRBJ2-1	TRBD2	CASSLSGGAYNEQFF
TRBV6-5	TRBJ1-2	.	CASSPVRAPYGYTF
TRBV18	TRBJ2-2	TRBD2	CASSPTSGQTGELFF
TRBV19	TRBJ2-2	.	CASSMGGNTGELFF
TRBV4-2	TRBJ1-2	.	CASSQVIGGYGYTF
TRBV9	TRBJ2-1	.	CASSVDVGGDNEQFF
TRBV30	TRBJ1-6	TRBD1	CAWSVSSRGNSPLHF
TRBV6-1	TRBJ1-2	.	CASSELDNYGYTF
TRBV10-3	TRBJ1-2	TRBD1	CAISGQGANYGYTF
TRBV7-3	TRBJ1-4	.	CASSFPIQNGQGSETTNEKLFF